The entry below gives a single T cell receptor (beta chain) sequence along with its context. V lost 4 bases and J 6 bases, leaving 20 bases between the germline ends. This CDR3 comprises 16 residues. The germline gives CDR1 SGDLS, CDR2 YYNGEE. This entry comes from a study of blood T cell repertoires in COVID-19. Study as a whole: Collection of acute and convalescent COVID-19 samples took place in the United States, Italy and Spain. From T cells, B-cell-depleted T cells, or PBMCs came the material, which was cDNA or gDNA.

As processed by the authors: Reference gene primer amplification in the assay estimated nucleated cell counts. Assay: immunoSEQ multiplex PCR; the TCRdb copy retains only in-frame clones and omits some. The D gene and trimming were derived from the DNA, and the V and J assignments and clone size from that table. Of about 67,000 clones in the sample, 85% to 90% were seen once. The J gene is TRBJ2-1, the V gene TRBV9, with D possibly being TRBD2 (5 bases). Sequencing input: peripheral blood. This clonotype was obtained from a man aged 50-60 years with active COVID-19. CDR3 residues: CASSSEGNSVLNEQFF. In nucleotides, the CDR3 is TGTGCCAGCAGCTCAGAGGGTAACAGCGTCCTCAATGAGCAGTTCTTC. Variable domain in full (rest from reference TRBV9 and TRBJ2-1): DSGVTQTPKHLITATGQRVTLRCSPRSGDLSVYWYQQSLDQGLQFLIQYYNGEERAKGNILERFSAQQFPDLHSELNLSSLELGDSALYFCASSSEGNSVLNEQFFGPGTRLTVL.